A single sample is the source of the 27 T cell receptor beta chains below, sequenced in a study of T cells in Graves' hyperthyroidism and ophthalmopathy. Researchers amplified the TCR beta CDR3 regions from RNA transcripts. During a first-round RT-PCR of the TCR CDR3, the HTBI primer set was used. Using its own MiXCR run on the multiplex PCR reads, TCRdb lists one record per CDR3 protein. Among 400,000 to 550,000 distinct CDR3 sequences listed, roughly an eighth were seen once. The sequenced material came from blood. The receptors shown here come from a young woman with Graves' hyperthyroidism.

The V gene is TRBV6-1, the J gene TRBJ2-7; possibly TRBD1 for D (5 bases). Germline lookup yields CDR1 MNHNS and CDR2 SASEGT. V lost 1 base, J lost 2 bases, and 21 bases lay in between. This CDR3 contains 18 residues. The CDR3 loop reads CASSEESNARTIAYEQYF. Here the CDR3 DNA reads TGTGCCAGCAGTGAAGAATCGAACGCTCGGACAATTGCCTACGAGCAGTACTTC.

This clonotype occurred many times. The V and J genes are TRBV12-3 or TRBV12-4 and TRBJ1-2; D may be TRBD1 (5 bases). The V gene lost 7 bases and the J gene lost 6 bases, with 15 bases spanning the gap. The CDR3 sequence is 13 residues long. CDR3 protein: CASTWAGWDGYTF. CDR3 DNA sequence: TGTGCCAGCACCTGGGCAGGGTGGGATGGCTACACCTTC.

This clonotype was detected ten times or more. The chain has TRBV20-1 and TRBJ2-3, with D unclear. Trimming cost V 3 bases and J 6 bases, with 7 bases left between them. CDR3 length: 11 amino acids. Looked up from germline, CDR1 is DFQATT and CDR2 is SNEGSKA (reference sequence). The chain's CDR3 is CSASFSDTQYF. The CDR3 bases are TGCAGTGCTAGTTTCAGCGATACGCAGTATTTT.

This clonotype was counted between two and nine times. At one end, the junction sequence differs from germline, possibly due to a read error. The chain recombines TRBV4-1 with TRBJ2-7; TRBD1 or TRBD2 may be the D gene (5 bases each). The CDR3 is 16 amino acids. CDR1 and CDR2 (germline): MGHRA, YSYEKL. The CDR3 sequence: CASSGTVQFLSSEQYF. The CDR3 nucleotides are TGCGCCAGCAGCGGGACGGTTCAGTTTTTGTCCTCCGAGCAGTACTTC.

This clonotype has at least ten counts. The J gene is TRBJ2-7, the V gene TRBV12-3 or TRBV12-4; D is perhaps TRBD2 (5 bases). V was cut by 1 base and J by 5 bases, with 15 bases left in between. The CDR3 length is 15 residues. The CDR3 reads CASSLGGEGTDEQYV. Written as DNA, the CDR3 is TGTGCCAGCAGTTTAGGGGGTGAGGGAACCGACGAGCAGTACGTC.

This clonotype was counted many times. The chain couples TRBV2 to TRBJ2-3; TRBD2 matches 7 bases. Germline assignment: CDR1 SNHLY and CDR2 FYNNEI. The CDR3 is 14 residues long. V lost 5 bases to trimming and J lost 5 bases; unmatched junction nucleotides: 7. The CDR3: CASSPPGEGDTQYF. The DNA for the CDR3 is TGTGCCAGCAGTCCCCCGGGGGAGGGAGATACGCAGTATTTT. Variable domain in full (rest from reference TRBV2 and TRBJ2-3): EPEVTQTPSHQVTQMGQEVILRCVPISNHLYFYWYRQILGQKVEFLVSFYNNEISEKSEIFDDQFSVERPDGSNFTLKIRSTKLEDSAMYFCASSPPGEGDTQYFGPGTRLTVL.

This clonotype was seen repeatedly, ten times or more. The junction departs from germline at one end; a sequencing error may be responsible. The V gene is TRBV5-1, the J gene TRBJ1-5; D gene ambiguous. This CDR3 spans 14 amino acids. Per the germline V gene, CDR1 is SGHRS and CDR2 is YFSETQ. The DNA of the CDR3 is TGTGCCAGCAGCTTAGGGTCGGGCAATCAGCCCCAGCATTTT. Residues: CASSLGSGNQPQHF.

This clonotype was seen a single time. Relative to the germline gene, one junction end is altered; a read error may explain this. The chain uses TRBV18 and TRBJ1-1; D is perhaps TRBD1 (6 bases). The CDR3 is made up of 12 amino acids. Per the germline V gene, CDR1 is KGHSH and CDR2 is LQKENI. The CDR3 bases are TGTGTCAGCTCACCGGGGGCCACTGAAGCTTTCTTT. Amino acids: CVSSPGATEAFF. The full variable domain, rest sourced from reference TRBV18 and TRBJ1-1, is NAGVMQNPRHLVRRRGQEARLRCSPMKGHSHVYWYRQLPEEGLKFMVYLQKENIIDESGMPKERFSAEFPKEGPSILRIQQVVRGDSAAYFCVSSPGATEAFFGQGTRLTVV.

This chain joins TRBV27 and TRBJ1-2, with TRBD1 identical over 7 bases. V shed 2 bases and J 1 base; nucleotides not matched to a gene: 13. The CDR3 consists of 18 residues. Germline V gives CDR1 MNHEY, CDR2 SMNVEV (reference sequence). In nucleotides, the CDR3 is TGTGCCAGCAGTTTACATGGGGTCGGGACAGCTAATAACTATGGCTACACCTTC. Translation gives CASSLHGVGTANNYGYTF.

This clonotype was counted ten times or more. CDR3 coding DNA: TGCAGCGTTGCCGGGACAACCAGCATACAAGAGACCCAGTACTTC. Translating it yields CSVAGTTSIQETQYF. The chain carries TRBV29-1 and TRBJ2-5; tentatively, D is TRBD1 (6 bases). The CDR3 consists of 15 residues. V shed 4 bases and J shed 2 bases, with 17 bases lying between them. Germline V gene data show CDR1 as SQVTM and CDR2 as ANQGSEA.

Many counts were recorded for this clonotype. J is TRBJ1-2 and V is TRBV6-1; 7 bases match TRBD1. The V gene's germline CDR1 is MNHNS and CDR2 SASEGT. With 6 bases clipped from V and 3 bases from J, the junction kept 16 bases outside the gene matches. The CDR3 runs 17 residues. Written as DNA, the CDR3 is TGTGCCAGCAGCCCCACCACAGCCCCGACAGGGCACTATGGCTACACCTTC. Protein sequence: CASSPTTAPTGHYGYTF.

This chain links TRBV15 with TRBJ1-5; D may be TRBD1 (5 bases). Germline values: CDR1 LNHNV, CDR2 YYDKDF (reference sequence). With 0 bases removed from V and 4 bases from J, the gap between germline ends came to 13 bases. There are 16 residues in the CDR3. The CDR3 coding sequence is TGTGCCACCAGCAGAGATCCGGGAGGGGTGAATCAGCCCCAGCATTTT. Protein: CATSRDPGGVNQPQHF.

The chain combines TRBV25-1 with TRBJ2-7; D is undetermined. The CDR3 has 12 residues. V lost 5 bases to trimming and J lost 6 bases, with 11 bases between them. In germline, CDR1 is MGHDK, CDR2 SYGVNS. CDR3 DNA: TGTGCCAGCAGTCGGCCTGGTGGCGAGCAGTACTTC. Amino acid sequence: CASSRPGGEQYF.

This chain links TRBV18 with TRBJ2-2; unclear D gene. The CDR3 has 15 amino acids. The germline V gene encodes CDR1 KGHSH and CDR2 LQKENI. Trimming took 2 bases from V and 3 from J, leaving 10 bases between them. The CDR3 DNA reads as TGTGCCAGCTCACCAAGAGTTTTGGACACCGGGGAGCTGTTTTTT. This sequence encodes CASSPRVLDTGELFF.

Ten or more counts support this clonotype. V and J are TRBV12-3 or TRBV12-4 and TRBJ2-3; D not resolved. V was trimmed by 3 bases and J by 8 bases, leaving 6 bases between them. The CDR3 loop spans 11 amino acids. The CDR3 nucleotides read TGTGCCAGCAGTTTTATTGGTACGCAGTATTTT. It yields the protein CASSFIGTQYF.

This clonotype has ten or more counts. This chain joins TRBV20-1 and TRBJ1-2; tentatively, D is TRBD1 (6 bases). The CDR3 runs to 15 residues. The V gene's germline CDR1 is DFQATT and CDR2 SNEGSKA (reference sequence). The ends were cut back, 3 bases at V and 4 bases at J, with 18 bases in the middle. CDR3 in DNA: TGCAGTGCTAGCGGACAGTTTTCGTTATCCTATGGCTACACCTTC. Protein: CSASGQFSLSYGYTF.

Many counts were recorded for this clonotype. The rearrangement joins TRBV14 to TRBJ1-1, with 7 bases identical to TRBD1. The CDR3 sequence is 15 residues long. The germline V gene encodes CDR1 SGHDN and CDR2 FVKESK. J lost 7 bases, V lost 4 bases, and 12 bases had no gene match. CDR3 region: CASSPRGRQANEAFF. The CDR3 nucleotides read TGTGCCAGCAGCCCCAGGGGGAGACAGGCCAATGAAGCTTTCTTT.

This clonotype was seen more than once but under ten times. The rearrangement joins TRBV7-3 to TRBJ2-2; 11 bases are shared with TRBD2. The V gene end was trimmed by 4 bases and the J gene end by 6 bases; junction bases not matched to a gene: 7. The CDR3 sequence is 16 residues long. Germline V CDR1 and CDR2: SGHTA, FQGTGA. The CDR3 spells CASSSELAGGPGELFF. The CDR3 DNA sequence: TGTGCCAGCAGCTCAGAATTAGCGGGAGGGCCCGGGGAGCTGTTTTTT.

The chain couples TRBV7-9 to TRBJ1-6, with 10 nucleotides matching TRBD1. This CDR3 is 15 amino acids long. Germline loops: CDR1 SEHNR, CDR2 FQNEAQ (reference sequence). With 5 bases clipped from V and 8 bases from J, the junction kept 6 bases outside the gene matches. CDR3 amino acids: CASSTGQGEDSPLHF. CDR3 DNA: TGTGCCAGCAGCACAGGACAGGGGGAAGATTCACCCCTCCACTTT.

This clonotype was detected many times. The genes are TRBV7-3 and TRBJ1-2, with D tentatively TRBD1 (6 bases). Germline V lookup: CDR1 SGHTA, CDR2 FQGTGA. CDR3 size: 16 residues. The germline V and J ends were trimmed by 2 bases and 3 bases, with 16 bases remaining between them. CDR3 nucleotides: TGTGCCAGCAGCTTATCTGTGGGGGCGCGGGACTATGGCTACACCTTC. Amino acids: CASSLSVGARDYGYTF.

The genes are TRBV27 and TRBJ1-5, with a possible D match to TRBD1 (6 bases). Germline-derived CDR1 and CDR2 are MNHEY and SMNVEV (reference sequence). The V end was cut by 2 bases, the J end by 5 bases, with 13 bases between. CDR3 size: 15 residues. The CDR3 loop reads CASSLKGGRDQPQHF. As DNA, the CDR3 is TGTGCCAGCAGTTTAAAGGGGGGTCGTGATCAGCCCCAGCATTTT.

The table lists this clonotype with many counts. This chain connects TRBV27 to TRBJ2-1; D ambiguous. Per germline, CDR1 MNHEY and CDR2 SMNVEV (reference sequence). With 5 bases removed from V and 6 bases from J, the gap between germline ends came to 11 bases. The CDR3 covers 13 residues. This CDR3 reads CASSPPPGNEQFF. The CDR3, as DNA: TGTGCCAGCAGTCCCCCCCCCGGCAATGAGCAGTTCTTC.

This clonotype was seen many times. This rearrangement joins TRBV28 to TRBJ2-1; D gene ambiguous. V was shortened by 3 bases and J by 4 bases, with 16 bases between the two germline ends. Germline V gene lookup returns CDR1 MDHEN and CDR2 SYDVKM. The CDR3 has 16 residues. CDR3 protein: CASSLFPGRDYNEQFF. The CDR3 DNA sequence: TGTGCCAGCAGTTTGTTCCCGGGCAGAGATTACAATGAGCAGTTCTTC.

V and J are TRBV6-1 and TRBJ2-3; unclear D gene. The CDR3 has 15 amino acids. The ends were cut back, 6 bases at V and 4 bases at J, with 17 bases in the middle. Germline V gives CDR1 MNHNS, CDR2 SASEGT. For the CDR3, the DNA is TGTGCCAGCAGCTCGACCCGCGGTTTCTCAGATACGCAGTATTTT. Translation gives CASSSTRGFSDTQYF.

The rearrangement joins TRBV5-4 to TRBJ1-5; D is ambiguous. This CDR3 region has 13 residues. The germline CDR1 and CDR2 sequences are SGHNT and YYREEE (reference sequence). Between the trimmed V and J ends, which lost 0 bases and 9 bases, there was a span of 10 bases. The CDR3 protein is CASSLGGQRPQHF. CDR3 bases: TGTGCCAGCAGCTTGGGGGGTCAGAGGCCCCAGCATTTT.

The J gene is TRBJ2-3, the V gene TRBV3-1; possibly TRBD2 for D (5 bases). Trimming took 3 bases from V and 2 from J, leaving 12 bases between them. The CDR3 is made up of 15 amino acids. Per germline, CDR1 LGHDT and CDR2 YNNKEL (reference sequence). The CDR3 protein is CASSHPGKITDTQYF. CDR3 DNA sequence: TGTGCCAGCAGCCATCCCGGGAAAATCACAGATACGCAGTATTTT.

This clonotype came up many times. This chain links TRBV30 with TRBJ2-1, with TRBD1 identical over 10 bases. V trimming: 3 bases; J trimming: 0 bases; junction bases outside the gene matches: 8. The CDR3 totals 17 residues. Germline V gene lookup returns CDR1 GTSNPN and CDR2 SVGIG (reference sequence). For the CDR3, the DNA is TGTGCCTGGAGGGGGGGACAGGGGTCAAGCTCCTACAATGAGCAGTTCTTC. It yields the protein CAWRGGQGSSSYNEQFF.